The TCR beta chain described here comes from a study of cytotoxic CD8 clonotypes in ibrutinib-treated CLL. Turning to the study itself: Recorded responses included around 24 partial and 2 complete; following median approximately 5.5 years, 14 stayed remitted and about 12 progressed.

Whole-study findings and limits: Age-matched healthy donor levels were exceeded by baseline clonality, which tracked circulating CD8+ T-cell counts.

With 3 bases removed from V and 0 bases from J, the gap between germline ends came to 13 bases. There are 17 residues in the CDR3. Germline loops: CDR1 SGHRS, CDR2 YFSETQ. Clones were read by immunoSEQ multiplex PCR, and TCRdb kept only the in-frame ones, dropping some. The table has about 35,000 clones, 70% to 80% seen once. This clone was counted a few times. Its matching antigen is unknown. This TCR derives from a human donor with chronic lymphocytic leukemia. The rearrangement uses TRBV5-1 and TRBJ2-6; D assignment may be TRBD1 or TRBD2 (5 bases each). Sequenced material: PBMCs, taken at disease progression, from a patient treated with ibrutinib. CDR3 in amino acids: CASSSAPGPSGANVLTF. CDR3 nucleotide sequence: TGCGCCAGCAGCTCCGCTCCGGGGCCCTCTGGGGCCAACGTCCTGACTTTC.